The 2 T cell receptor beta chains below all came from one sample that was sequenced in a study of neurological immune-mediated disorders. TCRdb re-derived calls from the 5' RACE reads in MiXCR, one entry per CDR3 protein. The data contain roughly 76,000 distinct CDR3 sequences, approximately 3.3% of them singletons. Sequencing input: PBMCs. The receptors come from a woman aged 45-65 years with multiple sclerosis.

This clonotype was counted many times. The chain couples TRBV6-5 to TRBJ1-1; D call uncertain. The CDR3 is made up of 14 amino acids. Looked up from germline, CDR1 is MNHEY and CDR2 is SVGAGI. V lost 0 bases, J lost 2 bases, and 7 bases lay in between. The CDR3 region is CASSYSFQNTEAFF. The CDR3 nucleotides read TGTGCCAGCAGTTACTCGTTTCAAAACACTGAAGCTTTCTTT.

There are a few counts of this clonotype. The rearrangement joins TRBV7-6 to TRBJ1-1; D is undetermined. The V and J ends lost 5 bases and 7 bases respectively, with 11 bases between them. This CDR3 contains 12 residues. The germline CDR1 and CDR2 sequences are SGHVS and FNYEAQ. The CDR3 coding sequence is TGTGCCAGCAGCCCGCACGGCGGTGAAGCTTTCTTT. This gives the protein CASSPHGGEAFF.